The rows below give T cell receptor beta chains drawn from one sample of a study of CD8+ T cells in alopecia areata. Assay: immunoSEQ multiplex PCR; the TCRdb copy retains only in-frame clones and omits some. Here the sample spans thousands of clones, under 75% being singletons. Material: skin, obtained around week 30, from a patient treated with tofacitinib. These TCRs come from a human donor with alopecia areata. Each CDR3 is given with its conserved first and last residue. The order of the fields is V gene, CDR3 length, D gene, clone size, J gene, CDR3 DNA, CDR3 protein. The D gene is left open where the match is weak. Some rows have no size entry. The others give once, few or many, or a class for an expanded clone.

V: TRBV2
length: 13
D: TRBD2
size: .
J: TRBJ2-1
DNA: TGTGCCAGCAGGAGCGGGACTTACAATGAGCAGTTCTTC
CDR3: CASRSGTYNEQFF

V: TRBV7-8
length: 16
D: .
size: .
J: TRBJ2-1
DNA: TGTGCCAGCAGCTTAAAAAGGGGACGGACCTACGGTGAGCAGTTCTTC
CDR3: CASSLKRGRTYGEQFF

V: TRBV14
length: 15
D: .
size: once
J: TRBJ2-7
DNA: TGTGCCAGCAGCCATATCCGGGGGCTGCTCCTCGAGCAGTACTTC
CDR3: CASSHIRGLLLEQYF

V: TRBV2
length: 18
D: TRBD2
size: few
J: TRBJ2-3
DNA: TGTGCCAGCACCAAAAGACCCCATGCGGGGGGGTCATTTGATACGCAGTATTTT
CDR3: CASTKRPHAGGSFDTQYF

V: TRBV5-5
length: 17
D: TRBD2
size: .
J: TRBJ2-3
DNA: TGTGCCAGCAGCTTGGAGGCTAGCGGGGGCCCCACAGATACGCAGTATTTT
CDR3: CASSLEASGGPTDTQYF

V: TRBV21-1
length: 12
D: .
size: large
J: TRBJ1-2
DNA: TGTGCCAGCAGCAATACAGGGCGAGGCTACACCTTC
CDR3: CASSNTGRGYTF

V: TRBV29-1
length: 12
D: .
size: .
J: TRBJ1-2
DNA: TGCAGCGTTCTCACCCCCCAGAGAAGGTACACCTTC
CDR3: CSVLTPQRRYTF

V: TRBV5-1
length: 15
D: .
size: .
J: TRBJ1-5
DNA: TGCGCCAGCAGCTTGAGCGGCAGACACAATCAGCCCCAGCATTTT
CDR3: CASSLSGRHNQPQHF

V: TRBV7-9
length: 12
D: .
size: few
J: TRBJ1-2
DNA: TGTGCCAGCAGAGAACAGAGGTCCGGCTACACCTTC
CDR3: CASREQRSGYTF

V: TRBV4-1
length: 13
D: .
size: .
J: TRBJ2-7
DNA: TGCGCCAGCAGCCCCATGGAGCACTACGAGCAGTACTTC
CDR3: CASSPMEHYEQYF

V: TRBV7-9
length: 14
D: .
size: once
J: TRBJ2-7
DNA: TGTGCCAGCAGCCCCGCCACCCCGGCGATCGAGCAGTACTTC
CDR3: CASSPATPAIEQYF

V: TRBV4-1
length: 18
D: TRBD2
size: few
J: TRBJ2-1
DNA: TGCGCCAGCAGCCAGATAGACATGGGACTAGCGGGGGGCAATGAGCAGTTCTTC
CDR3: CASSQIDMGLAGGNEQFF

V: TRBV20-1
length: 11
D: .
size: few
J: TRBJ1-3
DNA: TGCAGTGCTCCGGACCTAAACACCATATATTTT
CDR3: CSAPDLNTIYF

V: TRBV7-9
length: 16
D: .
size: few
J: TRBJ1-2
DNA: TGTGCCAGCAGCTTATATCCAGGGGAACGCAACTATGGCTACACCTTC
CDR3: CASSLYPGERNYGYTF

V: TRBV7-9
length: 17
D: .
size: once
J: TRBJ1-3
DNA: TGTGCCAGCAGCGCCCCGGGGCCGTGGAGGGCTGGAAACACCATATATTTT
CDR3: CASSAPGPWRAGNTIYF